This T cell receptor beta chain was recovered during a study of identical twins. TCRdb redid the calling of the 5' RACE reads with MiXCR, one entry per CDR3 protein. Of about 210,000 distinct CDR3 sequences listed, less than 10% were seen once; the top ten hold 5.1%. At least ten counts were recorded for this clonotype. CDR3 length: 14 amino acids. Trimming shortened V by 5 bases and J by 3 bases, and 14 bases separated the two germline ends. Sequencing used memory (CD45RO+) T cells sorted from blood. The rearrangement uses TRBV12-3 or TRBV12-4 and TRBJ2-7; D possibly corresponds to TRBD2 (5 bases). The sequence derives from a woman aged 18-35 years in good health. The DNA for the CDR3 is TGTGCCAGCAGTCCGACGGGGAATAGCTACGAGCAGTACTTC. As protein: CASSPTGNSYEQYF.